Listed below are T cell receptor beta chains from one sample, sequenced in a study of cytomegalovirus exposure and HLA in healthy donors. Assay: immunoSEQ multiplex PCR; the TCRdb copy retains only in-frame clones and omits some. The sample yields 160,000 or so clones, roughly 85% seen once. Sequenced input: PBMCs. The receptors were sampled from a young man in good health and CMV-seropositive. Both conserved end residues are part of each CDR3. Each record gives: J gene, V gene, D gene, clone size, CDR3 DNA, CDR3 protein. D genes are given only for firm matches. Expanded clones get a size class; other rows say once, few or many, or leave the size out.

>TRBJ2-7|TRBV10-3|TRBD2|NA
TGTGCCATCACTGGCGGGAGCGGTTCGGGGGAGCAGTACTTC
CAITGGSGSGEQYF
>TRBJ2-7|TRBV14|TRBD2|NA
TGTGCCAGCAGCCAAGATCCCACTAGTGGGGGGGGGTACGAGCAGTACTTC
CASSQDPTSGGGYEQYF
>TRBJ2-1|TRBV5-1|NA|NA
TGCGCCAGCAGCTTGGGCCAGGGTCGGGCCAATGAGCAGTTCTTC
CASSLGQGRANEQFF
>TRBJ1-1|TRBV19|NA|NA
TGTGCCAGTAGTAAGGGGTTTATGGGTACTGAAGCTTTCTTT
CASSKGFMGTEAFF
>TRBJ2-3|TRBV11-3|NA|NA
TGTGCCAGCAGCTTGGACAGATCCACAGATACGCAGTATTTT
CASSLDRSTDTQYF
>TRBJ1-2|TRBV9|TRBD1|NA
TGTGCCAGCAGCGCCGGGACAGGGGACTTTGGCTACACCTTC
CASSAGTGDFGYTF
>TRBJ1-2|TRBV9|NA|once
TGTGCCAGCAGCTCTCTGGGGGGGGGTTACTATGGCTACACCTTC
CASSSLGGGYYGYTF
>TRBJ1-6|TRBV27|TRBD1|NA
TGTGCCAGCAGTTTATATCAAGGGGGCGGGGGGAATTCACCCCTCCACTTT
CASSLYQGGGGNSPLHF
>TRBJ2-1|TRBV29-1|NA|NA
TGCAGCGTTTTCAAAAGTGGGGGCACCTACAATGAGCAGTTCTTC
CSVFKSGGTYNEQFF
>TRBJ1-5|TRBV27|NA|NA
TGTGCCAGCAGGAGCGAGCGGGCCGCAGGGACCCAGCATTTT
CASRSERAAGTQHF
>TRBJ1-1|TRBV28|NA|NA
TGTGCCAGCAGTTCCCTGGTCCCAGGACATGGGGGACAGAACACTGAAGCTTTCTTT
CASSSLVPGHGGQNTEAFF
>TRBJ1-4|TRBV4-1|NA|NA
TGCGCCAGCAGCTTAAACGGGGTTCCTAATGAAAAACTGTTTTTT
CASSLNGVPNEKLFF
>TRBJ2-7|TRBV7-2|TRBD2|NA
TGTGCCAGCAGCCCCACGCCCGGGGGAGGGTACGAGCAGTACTTC
CASSPTPGGGYEQYF
>TRBJ1-2|TRBV6-6|TRBD1|few
TGTGCCAGCAGGATCGCGACAGGGAACTATGGCTACACCTTC
CASRIATGNYGYTF
>TRBJ1-1|TRBV19|NA|NA
TGTGCCAGTAGTATGGGGGGACCTGAAGCTTTCTTT
CASSMGGPEAFF
>TRBJ1-2|TRBV2|NA|NA
TGTGCCAGCAGCGTGGGGCAGGAGTATGGCTACACCTTC
CASSVGQEYGYTF
>TRBJ2-5|TRBV6-6|NA|NA
TGTGCCAGCGGGGGGACAGCCAGAGAGACCCAGTACTTC
CASGGTARETQYF
>TRBJ2-3|TRBV7-2|TRBD1|NA
TGTGCCAGCAGCTTATTGGGACAGGGCGTGACAGATACGCAGTATTTT
CASSLLGQGVTDTQYF
>TRBJ1-5|TRBV5-5|TRBD1|NA
TGTGCCAGCAGCTTGACGCGGGACAGGCAGAATCAGCCCCAGCATTTT
CASSLTRDRQNQPQHF
>TRBJ2-7|TRBV29-1|NA|NA
TGCAGCGTGAGGGGGGGGGACTACGAGCAGTACTTC
CSVRGGDYEQYF
>TRBJ2-3|TRBV6-5|NA|NA
TGTGCCAGCAGTTACTCGACAGGACCCACAGATACGCAGTATTTT
CASSYSTGPTDTQYF
>TRBJ2-3|TRBV12-5|TRBD2|NA
TGTGCTAGTGGTTTGGGGTCGGGACTAGTGGGGGGGCACACAGATACGCAGTATTTT
CASGLGSGLVGGHTDTQYF
>TRBJ1-5|TRBV6-1|TRBD1|NA
TGTGCCAGCAGCGGGACAGGGTTTACCAATCAGCCCCAGCATTTT
CASSGTGFTNQPQHF
>TRBJ1-2|TRBV7-9|NA|NA
TGTGCCAGCAGCTTAGGTCAGGGGTTCTATGGCTACACCTTC
CASSLGQGFYGYTF
>TRBJ2-1|TRBV5-1|NA|NA
TGCGCCAGCAGCCCGGACGGAGGTGGGAATGAGCAGTTCTTC
CASSPDGGGNEQFF
>TRBJ2-4|TRBV6-6|TRBD1|NA
TGTGCCAGCAGACCTGGGACAGCTGGCAAAAACATTCAGTACTTC
CASRPGTAGKNIQYF
>TRBJ1-5|TRBV6-6|NA|NA
TGTGCCAGCAGTTATAGAGAGGGCAATCAGCCCCAGCATTTT
CASSYREGNQPQHF
>TRBJ2-7|TRBV6-1|NA|NA
TGTGCCAGCAGTTCTAACGAGCAGTACTTC
CASSSNEQYF
>TRBJ1-1|TRBV5-8|TRBD1|NA
TGTGCCAGCAGCTTACGGGACAGTGGCACTGAAGCTTTCTTT
CASSLRDSGTEAFF
>TRBJ2-7|TRBV5-1|TRBD1|NA
TGCGCCAGCAGCTCGGGACAGGGGTCCCACGAGCAGTACTTC
CASSSGQGSHEQYF
>TRBJ1-5|TRBV28|TRBD1|NA
TGTGCCAGCAGTTTCCGGGACAGGGGGTATCAGCCCCAGCATTTT
CASSFRDRGYQPQHF
>TRBJ2-3|TRBV30|TRBD2|few
TGTGCCTGGAGCCGACTAGCGGGAGGGACAGATACGCAGTATTTT
CAWSRLAGGTDTQYF
>TRBJ2-7|TRBV18|NA|many
TGTGCCAGCTCATCAGAGACAGTTTCCTACGAGCAGTACTTC
CASSSETVSYEQYF
>TRBJ2-2|TRBV15|TRBD1|NA
TGTGCCACCAGCAGACCAAACAGGGGGTCCGGGGAGCTGTTTTTT
CATSRPNRGSGELFF
>TRBJ2-3|TRBV20-1|NA|once
TGCAGTGCTAGTAACGCGGATACGCAGTATTTT
CSASNADTQYF
>TRBJ1-2|TRBV5-6|NA|NA
TGTGCTACATCTGGTCTCAACTATGGCTACACCTTC
CATSGLNYGYTF
>TRBJ1-1|TRBV11-3|TRBD1|NA
TGTGCCAGCAGCGCCGGGACAGACACTGAAGCTTTCTTT
CASSAGTDTEAFF
>TRBJ2-3|TRBV5-1|TRBD1|NA
TGCGCCAGCAGCCTATTGGGGACAGGCCGCACAGATACGCAGTATTTT
CASSLLGTGRTDTQYF
>TRBJ1-4|TRBV4-1|NA|NA
TGCGCCAGCAGCCTGACAGGAGATAATGAAAAACTGTTTTTT
CASSLTGDNEKLFF
>TRBJ2-5|TRBV7-9|NA|NA
TGTGCCAGCAGCTTAGCCTTATACCCCAGACTAGGAGAGACCCAGTACTTC
CASSLALYPRLGETQYF
>TRBJ2-1|TRBV5-1|TRBD2|NA
TGCGCCAGCAGCCCACTAGTGGGGGGGGGAAATGAGCAGTTCTTC
CASSPLVGGGNEQFF
>TRBJ2-3|TRBV7-6|TRBD1|NA
TGTGCCAGCAGCTCCCCTCCGCAAATCCGGGACAGGTCCACAGATACGCAGTATTTT
CASSSPPQIRDRSTDTQYF
>TRBJ2-3|TRBV19|NA|NA
TGTGCCAGTAGTTCCCAGACAACAGATACGCAGTATTTT
CASSSQTTDTQYF
>TRBJ2-7|TRBV30|NA|NA
TGTGCCGCCGACCGGGACATCCTCTACGAGCAGTACTTC
CAADRDILYEQYF
>TRBJ2-1|TRBV13|NA|NA
TGTGCCAGCAGCTATCCTAGTGGGGGGGCCAGCTCCTACAATGAGCAGTTCTTC
CASSYPSGGASSYNEQFF
>TRBJ1-2|TRBV5-4|NA|NA
TGTGCCAGCAGCTTTCAGCAGGGTAACTATGGCTACACCTTC
CASSFQQGNYGYTF
>TRBJ1-2|TRBV28|TRBD1|NA
TGTGCCAGCAGCCAACCCATTCGGACAGGGTGGTTGAGCTACACCTTC
CASSQPIRTGWLSYTF
>TRBJ2-3|TRBV5-1|TRBD2|NA
TGCGCCAGCAGCTCACTAGCGGTGAGCACAGATACGCAGTATTTT
CASSSLAVSTDTQYF
>TRBJ1-1|TRBV18|TRBD1|once
TGTGCCAGCTCACCAGGACCAGGGGGGTACACTGAAGCTTTCTTT
CASSPGPGGYTEAFF
>TRBJ2-2|TRBV18|NA|NA
TGTGCCAGCTCACGGAGTTCCACCGGGGAGCTGTTTTTT
CASSRSSTGELFF
>TRBJ2-7|TRBV28|NA|once
TGTGCCAGCAGTTCCCCCAGGAGGGGATTATACGAGCAGTACTTC
CASSSPRRGLYEQYF
>TRBJ1-5|TRBV6-1|NA|NA
TGTGCCGTAGGTAGGGGACAGCCCCAGCATTTT
CAVGRGQPQHF
>TRBJ1-6|TRBV5-1|TRBD1|NA
TGCGCCAGCAGCCTGGGGACAGCCAATTCACCCCTCCACTTT
CASSLGTANSPLHF
>TRBJ2-7|TRBV7-2|NA|NA
TGTGCCAGCAGTTTTACAGCGGGACAAGTCTACGAGCAGTACTTC
CASSFTAGQVYEQYF